This TCR beta chain stems from a study of shared clonotypes between healthy human individuals. Study-wide results and limits: Non-shared clonotypes had lower generation probabilities than those shared by all four donors. Generally, estimated richness proved larger in naive subsets than it did in memory subsets.

With regard to this clone: Its target is not known.

The CDR3 is made up of 17 amino acids. With 2 bases removed from V and 3 bases from J, the gap between germline ends came to 20 bases. CDR1 is SGHAT, CDR2 FQNNGV, per germline. DNA at around 200 ng, approximately 30,000 T cell genomes, went into sorted-subset replicate PCRs. This table comes from immunoSEQ multiplex PCR, and its TCRdb copy is limited to in-frame clones, with some not included. Counted here are about 1 million clones, approximately 70% occurring once; the ten biggest clones make up roughly 1.5%. Healthy and HIV-negative, the adult donors had no recent acute infections or vaccinations.

This sequence was found in a man aged 18 to 30 in good health. Sequenced material: memory CD4+ T cells sorted from blood. Subset indicated: CD45RA-negative fraction. This chain connects TRBV11-2 to TRBJ2-7; perhaps D is TRBD1 or TRBD2 (5 bases each). CDR3 sequence: CASSLYSRDGPFYEQYF. Here the CDR3 DNA reads TGTGCCAGCAGCTTATATTCCCGGGACGGACCCTTCTACGAGCAGTACTTC. The whole variable domain, filled in from reference TRBV11-2 and TRBJ2-7, reads EAGVAQSPRYKIIEKRQSVAFWCNPISGHATLYWYQQILGQGPKLLIQFQNNGVVDDSQLPKDRFSAERLKGVDSTLKIQPAKLEDSAVYLCASSLYSRDGPFYEQYFGPGTRLTVT.